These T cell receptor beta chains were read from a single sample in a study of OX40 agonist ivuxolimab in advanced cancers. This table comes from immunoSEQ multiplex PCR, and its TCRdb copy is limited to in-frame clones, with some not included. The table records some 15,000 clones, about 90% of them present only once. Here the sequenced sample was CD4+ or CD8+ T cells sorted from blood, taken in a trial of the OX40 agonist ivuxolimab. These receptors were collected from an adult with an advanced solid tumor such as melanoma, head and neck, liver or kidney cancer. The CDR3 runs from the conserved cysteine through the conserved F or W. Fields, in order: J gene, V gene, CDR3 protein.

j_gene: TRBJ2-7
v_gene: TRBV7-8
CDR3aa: CASSLAVYEQYF

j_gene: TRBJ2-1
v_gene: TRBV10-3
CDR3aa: CAISVRDRGQGSYNEQFF

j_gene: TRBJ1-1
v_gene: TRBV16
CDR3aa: CASSPGQGDTEAFF

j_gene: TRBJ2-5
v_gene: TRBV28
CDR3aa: CASSYGLAGDEETQYF

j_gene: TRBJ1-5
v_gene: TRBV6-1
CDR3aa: CASSEALDQPQHF

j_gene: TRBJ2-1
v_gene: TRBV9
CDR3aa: CASSAEFSTAEQFF

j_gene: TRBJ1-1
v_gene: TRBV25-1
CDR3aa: CASSESPVSNTEAFF

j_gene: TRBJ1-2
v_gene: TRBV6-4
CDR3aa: CASSGGYGYTF

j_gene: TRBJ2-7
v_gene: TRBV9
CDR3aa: CASSVDGGYEQYF

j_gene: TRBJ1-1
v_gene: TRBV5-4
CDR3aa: CASSVEAGQGNTEAFF

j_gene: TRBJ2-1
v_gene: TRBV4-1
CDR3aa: CASSQEEVAGEQFF

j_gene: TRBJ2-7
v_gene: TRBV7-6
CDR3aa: CASSLVGDSGEQYF

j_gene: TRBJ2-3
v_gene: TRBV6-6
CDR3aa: CASSDRGGADTQYF

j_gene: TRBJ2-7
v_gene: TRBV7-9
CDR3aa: CASSSGTGSSYEQYF

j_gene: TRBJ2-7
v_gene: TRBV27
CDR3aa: CASSFWDGRPNEQYF

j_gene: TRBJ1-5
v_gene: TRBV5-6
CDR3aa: CASSRTENQPQHF

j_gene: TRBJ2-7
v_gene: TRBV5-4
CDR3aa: CASSPGTSATYEQYF

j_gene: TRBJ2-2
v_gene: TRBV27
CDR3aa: CASGFANTGELFF

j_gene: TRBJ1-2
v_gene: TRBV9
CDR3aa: CASSVVWGSGYTF

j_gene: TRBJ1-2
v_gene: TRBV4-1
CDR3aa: CASSQGANYGYTF

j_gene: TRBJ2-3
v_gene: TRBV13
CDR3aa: CASSTWTSGYTDTQYF

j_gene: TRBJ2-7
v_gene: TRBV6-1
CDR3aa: CASSEYSGRVDEQYF

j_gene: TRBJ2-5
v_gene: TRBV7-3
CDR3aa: CASSLVTDQETQYF

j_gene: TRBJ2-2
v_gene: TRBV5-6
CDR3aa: CASSLEAGESGELFF

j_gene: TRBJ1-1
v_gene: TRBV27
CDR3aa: CASSLSGPRTEAFF

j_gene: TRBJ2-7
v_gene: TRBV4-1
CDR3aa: CASSQEGQGAGYEQYF

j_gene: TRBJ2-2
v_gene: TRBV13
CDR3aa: CASSYRDNTGELFF

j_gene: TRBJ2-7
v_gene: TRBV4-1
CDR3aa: CASSQDPYRVYEQYF

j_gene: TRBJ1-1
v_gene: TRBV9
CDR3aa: CASSDPRYGTSTPEAFF

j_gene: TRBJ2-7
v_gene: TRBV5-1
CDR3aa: CASSLGAEQYF

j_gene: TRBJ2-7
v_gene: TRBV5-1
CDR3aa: CASSLAVAGEDYEQYF

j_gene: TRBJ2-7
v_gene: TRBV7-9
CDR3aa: CASSPPVGMVDEQYF

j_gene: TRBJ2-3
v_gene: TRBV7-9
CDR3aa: CASSLVGRGGPDTQYF

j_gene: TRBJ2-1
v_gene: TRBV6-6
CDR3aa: CASSYSWEQFF

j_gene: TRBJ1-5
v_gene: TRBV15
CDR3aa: CATWGAGQPQHF

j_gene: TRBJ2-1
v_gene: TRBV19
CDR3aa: CASSQIPLADYNEQFF

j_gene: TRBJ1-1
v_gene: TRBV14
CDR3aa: CASSTPGVTEAFF

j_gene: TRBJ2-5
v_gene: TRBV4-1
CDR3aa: CASSREDRGTETQYF

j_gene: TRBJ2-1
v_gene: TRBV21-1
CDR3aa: CASSKAGGDNEQFF

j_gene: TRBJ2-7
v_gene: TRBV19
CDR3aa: CASSISGASYEQYF

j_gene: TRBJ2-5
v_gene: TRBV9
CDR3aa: CASSAGTSGRTGSETQYF

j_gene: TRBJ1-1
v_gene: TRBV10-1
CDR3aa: CASRGQSNTEAFF

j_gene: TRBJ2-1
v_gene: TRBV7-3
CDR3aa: CASSSPPSGRIHNEQFF

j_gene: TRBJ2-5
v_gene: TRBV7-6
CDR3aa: CASSLLQGGETQYF

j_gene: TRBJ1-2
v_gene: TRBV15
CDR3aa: CATSSDSGTIYGYTF